This T cell receptor (beta chain) originates from a study of T cell repertoires in cytomegalovirus infection. In the study overall: Public TCR beta signatures indicated both CMV infection and matching HLA type.

Germline CDR1 SGHVS, CDR2 FNYEAQ. Trimming removed 5 bases from V and 0 bases from J, with 11 bases in between. The CDR3 consists of 15 residues. This clonotype was detected many times. TCRdb used MiXCR to reprocess the reads, holding one entry per CDR3 protein. The data contain hundreds of thousands of distinct CDR3 sequences, 22% of them singletons. The clonotype originates from a human donor in good health (CMV status not recorded). Some clones in this sample may be carry-over from other donors' samples. Sequenced input: CD8+ T cells from PBMCs. This chain uses TRBV7-6 with TRBJ1-3; maybe TRBD1 (5 bases). The CDR3 region is CASSPGLSSGNTIYF. The CDR3 nucleotides read TGTGCCAGCAGCCCGGGACTGAGCTCTGGAAACACCATATATTTT.